Described below is a single TCR beta chain sequence and its context. The sample is drawn from a study of blood T cell repertoires in COVID-19. Only in-frame clones appear in the TCRdb table, and some are missing; sequencing was by immunoSEQ multiplex PCR. The sample consists of hundreds of thousands of clones, over 80% of them appearing once. The ends were cut back, 7 bases at V and 6 bases at J, with 16 bases in the middle. CDR3 length equals 13 residues. CDR1 and CDR2 from the germline V gene are SGHVS and FNYEAQ. The V gene is TRBV7-6, the J gene TRBJ2-7; maybe TRBD2 (5 bases). This receptor was obtained from a woman aged 18-29 years who had recovered from COVID-19. Sequenced input: PBMCs or T cells enriched from blood (not recorded which). The CDR3 loop is CASTPGIYSEQYF. Written as DNA, the CDR3 is TGTGCCAGCACCCCCGGGATCTACAGCGAGCAGTACTTC.